This TCR beta chain was observed in a study of T cell responses to AZD1222 COVID-19 vaccine. Study overall: Second-dose recipients at about 4 or about 12 weeks were treated as one pooled group.

This table comes from immunoSEQ multiplex PCR, and its TCRdb copy is limited to in-frame clones, with some not included. The table shows 100,000 or so clones, with roughly 80% occurring only once. Broader study findings: Of the AZD1222 recipients, only five to seven were seropositive at baseline. CD4 TCRs linked to vaccination spanned spike, dominating at 160-218 and 743-854.

With regard to this clone: Its antigen is still unknown.

Germline-derived CDR1 and CDR2 are KGHSH and LQKENI. The V end lost 5 bases, the J end lost 0 bases, and 5 bases lay between the germline ends. This CDR3 region has 13 residues. This TCR derives from an adult in good health. The gene calls are TRBV18 and TRBJ1-3; D call uncertain. The material sequenced was peripheral blood, taken on day 0 of AZD1222 vaccination. CDR3 in amino acids: CASSTISGNTIYF. The CDR3, as DNA: TGTGCCAGCTCAACTATCTCTGGAAACACCATATATTTT. Complete variable domain (other parts from reference TRBV18 and TRBJ1-3): NAGVMQNPRHLVRRRGQEARLRCSPMKGHSHVYWYRQLPEEGLKFMVYLQKENIIDESGMPKERFSAEFPKEGPSILRIQQVVRGDSAAYFCASSTISGNTIYFGEGSWLTVV.